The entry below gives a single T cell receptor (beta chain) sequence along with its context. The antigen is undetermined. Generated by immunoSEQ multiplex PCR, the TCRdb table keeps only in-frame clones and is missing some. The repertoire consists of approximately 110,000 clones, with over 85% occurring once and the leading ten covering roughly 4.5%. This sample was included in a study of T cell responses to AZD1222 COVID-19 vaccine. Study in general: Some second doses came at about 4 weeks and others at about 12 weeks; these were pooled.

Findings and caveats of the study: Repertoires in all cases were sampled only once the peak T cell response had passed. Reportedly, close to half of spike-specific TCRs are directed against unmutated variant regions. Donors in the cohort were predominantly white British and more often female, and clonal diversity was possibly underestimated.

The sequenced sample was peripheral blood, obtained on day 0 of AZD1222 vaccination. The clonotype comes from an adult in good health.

CDR3 coding DNA: TGCAGTGCTAGAGCGGCGAGTAGGCAGTTCTTC. This codes for CSARAASRQFF. The rearrangement joins TRBV20-1 to TRBJ2-1, with unresolved D. The CDR3 runs to 11 residues. The germline V and J ends were trimmed by 1 base and 12 bases, with 10 bases remaining between them. Germline V CDR1 and CDR2: DFQATT, SNEGSKA (reference sequence).